The 23 T cell receptor beta chains below all came from one sample that was sequenced in a study of radiation and T cells in renal cell carcinoma. Time point meaning: baseline pretreatment blood. Regarding treatment: 15 Gy SBRT to primary tumor, nephrectomy 4 weeks later. Repertoires were generated with immunoSEQ multiplex PCR, while TCRdb's copy carries only in-frame clones and drops some. The sample includes more than 20,000 clones, about 80% of them seen just once. This specimen was blood, taken from a patient whose treatment included radiotherapy and nephrectomy. All receptors come from a man aged 60-69 years with renal cell carcinoma.

The chain employs TRBV4-3 and TRBJ2-7; weak D call: TRBD1 (6 bases). Trimming left V 1 base short and J 2 bases short, with 12 bases between. The CDR3 is made up of 15 amino acids. CDR1 and CDR2 (germline): LGHNA, YSLEER. The CDR3 nucleotides are TGCGCCAGCAGCCAAGTTGCACAGGGACCCTACGAGCAGTACTTC. Amino acids: CASSQVAQGPYEQYF.

The chain employs TRBV4-2 and TRBJ2-3, with D unresolved. Germline lookup yields CDR1 LGHNA and CDR2 YNFKEQ. The CDR3 covers 13 residues. V lost 7 bases and J lost 7, with 15 bases in between. The CDR3 DNA follows: TGTGCCAGCAAGAAACCTGGAGACAATACGCAGTATTTT. Amino acids: CASKKPGDNTQYF.

The V and J genes are TRBV13 and TRBJ2-5; 8 nucleotides align to TRBD1. The V segment lost 0 bases and the J segment 3 bases; nucleotides outside the gene matches: 0. CDR3 size: 14 residues. Germline V gives CDR1 PRHDT, CDR2 FYEKMQ (reference sequence). For the CDR3, the DNA is TGTGCCAGCAGCTTAGGGACAGGGGAAGAGACCCAGTACTTC. It specifies CASSLGTGEETQYF. The full variable domain, its missing parts supplied by reference TRBV13 and TRBJ2-5, is AAGVIQSPRHLIKEKRETATLKCYPIPRHDTVYWYQQGPGQDPQFLISFYEKMQSDKGSIPDRFSAQQFSDYHSELNMSSLELGDSALYFCASSLGTGEETQYFGPGTRLLVL.

The chain joins TRBV5-1 to TRBJ1-5; D unresolved. This CDR3 has 15 amino acids. Germline V gives CDR1 SGHRS, CDR2 YFSETQ. Trimming pared 0 bases from V and 0 bases from J, leaving 7 bases between. The CDR3 protein is CASSLGENSNQPQHF. In DNA form, the CDR3 reads TGCGCCAGCAGCTTGGGGGAAAATAGCAATCAGCCCCAGCATTTT.

This chain connects TRBV6-5 to TRBJ2-3, with D possibly being TRBD2 (5 bases). Germline V gene sequence: CDR1 MNHEY, CDR2 SVGAGI. V was cut by 0 bases and J by 6 bases, with 10 bases left in between. This CDR3 is built from 14 residues. The CDR3: CASSYSSGWDTQYF. The DNA for the CDR3 is TGTGCCAGCAGTTACTCGAGCGGATGGGATACGCAGTATTTT.

V usage is TRBV10-1 and J usage is TRBJ1-2; D is uncertain. Trimming took 7 bases from V and 2 from J, leaving 11 bases between them. The CDR3 runs 13 residues. Germline V gene lookup returns CDR1 WNHNN and CDR2 SYGVQD (reference sequence). CDR3 in amino acids: CASKRAINYGYTF. The CDR3 nucleotides read TGCGCCAGCAAGAGGGCCATCAACTATGGCTACACCTTC.

In its sample, this clone was seen a few times. The chain joins TRBV7-6 to TRBJ2-7; no reliable D call. Trimming took 1 base from V and 5 from J, leaving 6 bases between them. The CDR3 consists of 12 residues. Germline CDR1 and CDR2: SGHVS and FNYEAQ. CDR3 sequence: CASSLGADEQYF. The CDR3 region has the DNA TGTGCCAGCAGCTTAGGGGCAGACGAGCAGTACTTC.

This chain joins TRBV7-2 and TRBJ2-4; 7 bases align to TRBD1. V was clipped by 5 bases and J by 0 bases; unmatched bases: 4. This CDR3 region has 15 residues. Germline CDR1 SGHTA, CDR2 FQGNSA. The CDR3 loop is CASSPGQLAKNIQYF. Written as DNA, the CDR3 is TGTGCCAGCAGCCCGGGACAGCTAGCCAAAAACATTCAGTACTTC.

The chain has TRBV4-1 and TRBJ2-4; 11 bases match TRBD2. V was clipped by 4 bases and J by 1 base; unmatched bases: 12. This CDR3 region has 19 residues. Germline V gene sequence: CDR1 MGHRA, CDR2 YSYEKL. The CDR3 loop is CASSPSSGRPPRAKNIQYF. The CDR3 nucleotides are TGCGCCAGCAGCCCCTCTAGCGGGAGGCCCCCTCGTGCCAAAAACATTCAGTACTTC.

A few counts support this clone. The chain links TRBV11-3 to TRBJ2-3, with no clear D. The V end was cut by 1 base, the J end by 3 bases, with 2 bases between. Germline CDR1 reads SGHNT; CDR2 reads YENEEA. The CDR3 length is 12 residues. CDR3 in amino acids: CASSLATDTQYF. The CDR3 DNA follows: TGTGCCAGCAGCTTAGCTACAGATACGCAGTATTTT. The variable domain in full, with the rest retrieved from reference TRBV11-3 and TRBJ2-3, is EAGVVQSPRYKIIEKKQPVAFWCNPISGHNTLYWYLQNLGQGPELLIRYENEEAVDDSQLPKDRFSAERLKGVDSTLKIQPAELGDSAVYLCASSLATDTQYFGPGTRLTVL.

This clone appeared a single time. V gene TRBV2 combines with J gene TRBJ2-2; D gene ambiguous. Trimming shortened V by 4 bases and J by 5 bases, and 11 bases separated the two germline ends. The CDR3 sequence is 14 residues long. In germline, CDR1 is SNHLY, CDR2 FYNNEI. The CDR3 region has the DNA TGTGCCAGCAGTGCTAATAAGGTTACCGGGGAGCTGTTTTTT. Translation: CASSANKVTGELFF.

The rearrangement links TRBV7-9 to TRBJ2-1; the D call may be TRBD1 or TRBD2 (5 bases each). The V and J ends lost 3 bases and 9 bases respectively, with 6 bases between them. The CDR3 totals 11 residues. Per the germline V gene, CDR1 is SEHNR and CDR2 is FQNEAQ (reference sequence). The CDR3 loop is CASSLGTEQFF. The CDR3 region has the DNA TGTGCCAGCAGCTTGGGGACTGAGCAGTTCTTC.

The chain uses TRBV11-2 and TRBJ2-2; 7 bases fit TRBD2. After removal of 5 bases from V and 5 bases from J, the junction contained 8 bases not matched to a gene. The length of the CDR3 is 15 residues. Germline CDR1 SGHAT, CDR2 FQNNGV. The CDR3 region is CASSLFAGATGELFF. The CDR3 nucleotides read TGTGCCAGCAGCCTGTTTGCGGGAGCGACCGGGGAGCTGTTTTTT.

The chain combines TRBV29-1 with TRBJ1-3, with 8 bases identical to TRBD1. The CDR3 runs 14 residues. Losses at the gene ends were 7 bases for V and 2 bases for J; bases not matched to a gene: 7. CDR1 is SQVTM and CDR2 is ANQGSEA in the germline V gene. The CDR3 protein is CSAQQGVPGNTIYF. The DNA of the CDR3 is TGCAGCGCCCAACAGGGGGTCCCTGGAAACACCATATATTTT. The whole variable domain, remainder taken from reference TRBV29-1 and TRBJ1-3, is SAVISQKPSRDICQRGTSLTIQCQVDSQVTMMFWYRQQPGQSLTLIATANQGSEATYESGFVIDKFPISRPNLTFSTLTVSNMSPEDSSIYLCSAQQGVPGNTIYFGEGSWLTVV.

This rearrangement joins TRBV19 to TRBJ2-7; 10 bases are a match to TRBD1. With 6 bases clipped from V and 1 base from J, the junction kept 6 bases outside the gene matches. Germline V gene sequence: CDR1 LNHDA, CDR2 SQIVND (reference sequence). The CDR3 totals 15 residues. The CDR3 DNA sequence: TGTGCCAGTAGGCAAGGACAGGGGGTTTCCTACGAGCAGTACTTC. Protein sequence: CASRQGQGVSYEQYF.

This clone was detected only a few times. The CDR3 DNA is TGTGCCAGCAGCTTCGATCCGGGCGGGGGGAGCTCCTACAATGAGCAGTTCTTC. Protein: CASSFDPGGGSSYNEQFF. The rearrangement joins TRBV5-8 to TRBJ2-1, with 8 nucleotides matching TRBD2. CDR3 length: 18 residues. With 2 bases clipped from V and 0 bases from J, the junction kept 10 bases outside the gene matches. Germline CDR1 SGHTS, CDR2 YDEGEE.

This clone has only a few counts. The rearrangement uses TRBV4-3 and TRBJ2-1; D could derive from TRBD1 or TRBD2 (5 bases each). Trimming took 3 bases from V and 5 from J, leaving 17 bases between them. Germline values: CDR1 LGHNA, CDR2 YSLEER. The CDR3 consists of 16 residues. The CDR3 DNA reads TGCGCCAGCAGCCACAGGGACGCGTTGGCCGACAATGAGCAGTTCTTC. It is translated as CASSHRDALADNEQFF.

J is TRBJ2-4 and V is TRBV19, with D possibly being TRBD1 or TRBD2 (5 bases each). This CDR3 has 13 amino acids. CDR1 is LNHDA and CDR2 is SQIVND in the germline V gene (reference sequence). The V end was cut by 7 bases, the J end by 3 bases, with 10 bases between. The CDR3 DNA is TGTGCCAGTACCCGGGGCGGCAAAAACATTCAGTACTTC. It specifies CASTRGGKNIQYF.

The chain is built from TRBV10-3 and TRBJ2-7; D call uncertain. The CDR3 has 13 amino acids. The germline gives CDR1 ENHRY, CDR2 SYGVKD. Trimming left V 3 bases short and J 0 bases short, with 6 bases between. In DNA, the CDR3 is TGTGCCATCAGTGACCAGAGCTCCTACGAGCAGTACTTC. Amino acids: CAISDQSSYEQYF.

V is TRBV6-5 and J is TRBJ1-5, with D possibly matching TRBD1 (5 bases). The V and J ends lost 5 bases and 3 bases respectively, with 8 bases between them. The V gene's germline CDR1 is MNHEY and CDR2 SVGAGI. The CDR3 is 13 residues long. This CDR3 reads CASSRDLNQPQHF. CDR3 in DNA: TGTGCCAGCAGTCGGGACCTCAATCAGCCCCAGCATTTT.

The rearrangement joins TRBV18 to TRBJ2-6, with TRBD1 matching 8 bases. Losses at the gene ends were 6 bases for V and 0 bases for J; bases not matched to a gene: 13. Germline V lookup: CDR1 KGHSH, CDR2 LQKENI. The CDR3 totals 19 residues. The CDR3 DNA sequence: TGTGCCAGCTCTCCGCTCCAGGACAGGGCAAGCTCTGGGGCCAACGTCCTGACTTTC. Translated, it gives CASSPLQDRASSGANVLTF.

Only a few counts were recorded for this clone. This rearrangement joins TRBV5-1 to TRBJ2-6, with no clear D. Trimming took 3 bases from V and 0 from J, leaving 4 bases between them. Germline-derived CDR1 and CDR2 are SGHRS and YFSETQ. This CDR3 is 14 amino acids long. CDR3: CASSSDSGANVLTF. CDR3 nucleotide sequence: TGCGCCAGCAGCTCCGACTCTGGGGCCAACGTCCTGACTTTC.

This clone has more than one count but fewer than ten. The rearrangement uses TRBV5-6 and TRBJ1-1, with D possibly TRBD1 on 5 matching bases. Trimming removed 2 bases at V and 6 bases at J, with 17 bases between. This CDR3 is 15 amino acids long. The germline gives CDR1 SGHDT, CDR2 YYEEEE. CDR3 bases: TGTGCCAGCAGCTTAATCGGTTCAGGGCTACCTGAAGCTTTCTTT. Its protein product is CASSLIGSGLPEAFF.